Presented here are 26 T cell receptor beta chains from one specimen sequenced in a study of Graves' ophthalmopathy and Graves' hyperthyroidism. TCR beta CDR3 regions were amplified from RNA transcripts. First-round RT-PCR employed HTBI primers, with a second-round multiplex PCR after it. TCRdb redid the calling of the multiplex PCR reads with MiXCR, one entry per CDR3 protein. The sample includes under 350,000 distinct CDR3 sequences, roughly a sixth seen only once; the top ten take around 12%. Sample: peripheral blood. These receptors all come from an adult man with Graves' ophthalmopathy.

In its sample, this clonotype was seen many times. The CDR3 nucleotides are TGCAGTGCTTTTCAGGCTTACGAGCAGTACTTC. This codes for CSAFQAYEQYF. This rearrangement joins TRBV20-1 to TRBJ2-7; no definite D call. From germline, CDR1 is DFQATT and CDR2 SNEGSKA (reference sequence). This CDR3 has 11 amino acids. The V and J ends lost 5 bases and 4 bases respectively, with 9 bases between them.

In this sample, this clonotype turned up many times. The rearrangement uses TRBV12-3 or TRBV12-4 and TRBJ1-1; a weak D match, TRBD1 (6 bases). V gave up 3 bases and J gave up 1 base, with 9 bases separating them. This CDR3 has 14 amino acids. CDR3 nucleotide sequence: TGTGCCAGCAGTTTGGGGGCTCCGAACACTGAAGCTTTCTTT. Its protein is CASSLGAPNTEAFF.

This clonotype has a single count. A much larger clonotype is one base distant, so this may be a read error. The V gene is TRBV6-1, the J gene TRBJ2-5, with D perhaps TRBD1 or TRBD2 (5 bases each). CDR1 is MNHNS and CDR2 is SASEGT in the germline V gene. There are 11 residues in the CDR3. CDR3 DNA sequence: TGTGCCAGCAGCCGACTCGGGACCCAGTGCTTC. It encodes CASSRLGTQCF.

The sample holds many counts of this clonotype. The rearrangement uses TRBV5-1 and TRBJ1-1; 9 bases agree with TRBD1. Germline CDR1 is SGHRS and CDR2 is YFSETQ. The CDR3 runs 13 residues. V was clipped by 4 bases and J by 4 bases; unmatched bases: 2. The chain's CDR3 is CASSKTGGTEAFF. The CDR3 region has the DNA TGCGCCAGCAGCAAGACAGGGGGCACTGAAGCTTTCTTT.

This clonotype was counted ten times or more. The junction departs from the called germline gene at one end, perhaps through a read error. The chain carries TRBV12-3 or TRBV12-4 and TRBJ2-5; D possibly matches TRBD1 or TRBD2 (5 bases each). The CDR3 totals 14 residues. The CDR3 here is CAGSTGGDQETQYF. The CDR3 DNA is TGTGCCGGCAGTACTGGGGGAGATCAAGAGACCCAGTACTTC.

This clonotype was counted ten times or more. V gene TRBV5-1 combines with J gene TRBJ2-4, with D perhaps TRBD2 (5 bases). The CDR3 length is 17 residues. The ends were cut back, 1 base at V and 6 bases at J, with 20 bases in the middle. The V gene's germline CDR1 is SGHRS and CDR2 YFSETQ. The DNA of the CDR3 is TGCGCCAGCAGCTTGAGCAGCGACCTGCTAGCTGGAAACATTCAGTACTTC. This sequence encodes CASSLSSDLLAGNIQYF.

This clonotype was seen ten or more times. The chain links TRBV2 to TRBJ2-2; D might be TRBD1 (7 bases). CDR1 is SNHLY and CDR2 is FYNNEI in the germline V gene. The CDR3 spans 15 residues. The V and J ends lost 2 bases and 3 bases respectively, with 10 bases between them. This CDR3 is CASSEQGGHTGELFF. The CDR3 nucleotides are TGTGCCAGCAGTGAACAGGGGGGACACACCGGGGAGCTGTTTTTT.

The table lists this clonotype with many counts. The chain links TRBV19 to TRBJ2-4; D is possibly TRBD1 (6 bases). Trimming took off 6 bases at V and 8 bases at J, with 20 bases between the two ends. This CDR3 has 15 amino acids. CDR1 is LNHDA and CDR2 is SQIVND in the germline V gene (reference sequence). CDR3 amino acids: CASSPLTAQGDIQYF. CDR3 DNA sequence: TGTGCCAGTAGCCCTCTCACCGCACAGGGAGACATTCAGTACTTC.

This clonotype was seen at least ten times. Here the CDR3 DNA reads TGTGCCAGCAGCCCCCCGGCCGCCACTTGGGACGAGCAGTACTTC. This translates into CASSPPAATWDEQYF. This chain joins TRBV7-2 and TRBJ2-7; no firm D call. The germline gives CDR1 SGHTA, CDR2 FQGNSA. This CDR3 is built from 15 residues. With 5 bases removed from V and 5 bases from J, the gap between germline ends came to 19 bases.

This clonotype occurred many times. The V gene is TRBV19, the J gene TRBJ2-5; D is ambiguous. Trimming removed 4 bases at V and 2 bases at J, with 5 bases between. Germline CDR1 reads LNHDA; CDR2 reads SQIVND (reference sequence). This CDR3 has 12 amino acids. The CDR3 loop is CASSKPQETQYF. As DNA, the CDR3 is TGTGCCAGTAGTAAACCACAAGAGACCCAGTACTTC.

This clonotype appeared many times. The V gene is TRBV6-2 or TRBV6-3, the J gene TRBJ1-2; D call uncertain. Germline lookup yields CDR1 MNHEY and CDR2 SVGEGT. This CDR3 region has 15 residues. V shed 2 bases and J shed 6 bases, with 16 bases lying between them. This chain's CDR3 is CASSYKTATINGYTF. As DNA, the CDR3 is TGTGCCAGCAGTTACAAGACCGCGACCATTAATGGCTACACCTTC.

This clonotype has ten or more counts. This rearrangement joins TRBV12-3 or TRBV12-4 to TRBJ1-2; possibly TRBD1 for D (5 bases). This CDR3 region has 13 residues. Deletions cut 10 bases from V and 2 bases from J, with 14 bases between. CDR3 in amino acids: CATTRGANYGYTF. As DNA, the CDR3 is TGTGCCACAACCCGGGGCGCCAACTATGGCTACACCTTC.

This clonotype was seen a few times. The chain recombines TRBV11-1 with TRBJ1-1, with D perhaps TRBD1 (6 bases). Germline V CDR1 and CDR2: SGHAT, FQDESV (reference sequence). The CDR3 is 16 amino acids. Trimming took 7 bases from V and 7 from J, leaving 25 bases between them. CDR3 residues: CASTHAGAASWSEAFF. The CDR3 nucleotides read TGTGCCAGCACCCACGCGGGGGCCGCTTCTTGGAGTGAAGCTTTCTTT.

This clonotype was seen at least ten times. This chain links TRBV3-1 with TRBJ2-7; tentatively, D is TRBD1 or TRBD2 (5 bases each). This CDR3 is 15 amino acids long. Germline V lookup: CDR1 LGHDT, CDR2 YNNKEL (reference sequence). Trimming removed 6 bases at V and 2 bases at J, with 17 bases between. CDR3: CASRPGAANTYEQYF. The CDR3 DNA reads TGTGCCAGCAGACCCGGGGCCGCAAATACCTACGAGCAGTACTTC.

The table lists this clonotype with many counts. The chain couples TRBV2 to TRBJ1-5; 8 bases match TRBD1. The junction had 8 bases not matched to a gene; V was cut back by 4 bases and J by 3 bases. Germline V lookup: CDR1 SNHLY, CDR2 FYNNEI. The CDR3 has 16 amino acids. The DNA of the CDR3 is TGTGCCAGCAGTGCTCCCGGACAGGGCCTCAATCAGCCCCAGCATTTT. As protein: CASSAPGQGLNQPQHF. The entire variable domain, with the rest obtained from reference TRBV2 and TRBJ1-5, is as follows: EPEVTQTPSHQVTQMGQEVILRCVPISNHLYFYWYRQILGQKVEFLVSFYNNEISEKSEIFDDQFSVERPDGSNFTLKIRSTKLEDSAMYFCASSAPGQGLNQPQHFGDGTRLSIL.

This clonotype was recorded many times. The chain recombines TRBV20-1 with TRBJ2-7; 9 nucleotides line up with TRBD1. The junction had 5 bases not matched to a gene; V was cut back by 5 bases and J by 0 bases. The germline CDR1 and CDR2 sequences are DFQATT and SNEGSKA (reference sequence). The CDR3 extends over 14 amino acids. CDR3 nucleotide sequence: TGCAGTGCTTGGACAGGGGATTCCTCCTACGAGCAGTACTTC. Amino acids: CSAWTGDSSYEQYF.

This clonotype was observed many times. This chain links TRBV5-1 with TRBJ2-2, with D perhaps being TRBD1 or TRBD2 (5 bases each). Germline-derived CDR1 and CDR2 are SGHRS and YFSETQ. The CDR3 length is 15 residues. Trimming stripped 3 bases from V and 3 bases from J, with 12 bases between. This CDR3 is CASSSSTGHTGELFF. CDR3 DNA: TGCGCCAGCAGCTCCTCGACGGGACACACCGGGGAGCTGTTTTTT.

Many counts were recorded for this clonotype. This chain joins TRBV11-2 and TRBJ1-3, with TRBD1 matching over 8 bases. V trimming: 4 bases; J trimming: 4 bases; junction bases outside the gene matches: 9. This CDR3 comprises 16 residues. Germline V gives CDR1 SGHAT, CDR2 FQNNGV. CDR3 in DNA: TGTGCCAGCAGCTCCTACACTACAGGGGGAGGAAACACCATATATTTT. The encoded protein is CASSSYTTGGGNTIYF.

This clonotype was counted ten times or more. The chain employs TRBV19 and TRBJ2-2, with 9 bases matching TRBD2. Germline CDR1 is LNHDA and CDR2 is SQIVND (reference sequence). This CDR3 is built from 17 residues. J gave up 6 bases and V 3 bases, and 11 bases lay outside the gene matches. CDR3 amino acids: CASSILAGAERAGELFF. CDR3 bases: TGTGCCAGTAGTATTTTAGCGGGGGCTGAACGTGCCGGGGAGCTGTTTTTT.

This clonotype showed up many times. The rearrangement uses TRBV20-1 and TRBJ2-7; D might be TRBD1 (5 bases). V lost 3 bases and J lost 2, with 14 bases in between. From germline, CDR1 is DFQATT and CDR2 SNEGSKA (reference sequence). CDR3 length: 14 residues. This CDR3 reads CSASYDSYTYEQYF. In nucleotides, the CDR3 is TGCAGTGCTAGCTATGACAGCTACACCTACGAGCAGTACTTC.

This clonotype has at least ten counts. The V gene is TRBV20-1, the J gene TRBJ2-2; TRBD1 is a possible D gene (5 bases). V dropped 1 base and J dropped 5 bases, with 14 bases sitting between them. The CDR3 contains 15 residues. Germline assignment: CDR1 DFQATT and CDR2 SNEGSKA (reference sequence). The CDR3 is CSARVPGYGTGELFF. In DNA, the CDR3 is TGCAGTGCTAGAGTGCCAGGGTATGGTACCGGGGAGCTGTTTTTT.

This clonotype was counted at least ten times. V and J are TRBV20-1 and TRBJ1-2, with D hard to call. Trimming stripped 2 bases from V and 4 bases from J, with 8 bases between. Germline loops: CDR1 DFQATT, CDR2 SNEGSKA (reference sequence). The length of the CDR3 is 12 residues. CDR3 DNA sequence: TGCAGTGCTAGAAGACCTACCTATGGCTACACCTTC. It translates to CSARRPTYGYTF.

This clonotype was counted at least ten times. The chain is built from TRBV19 and TRBJ2-6; a weak D match, TRBD1 (6 bases). Trimming shortened V by 6 bases and J by 2 bases, and 23 bases separated the two germline ends. Looked up from germline, CDR1 is LNHDA and CDR2 is SQIVND (reference sequence). The CDR3 runs 19 residues. The CDR3, as DNA: TGTGCCAGTAGCGCTATCCCCGGGACACACATACCTGGGGCCAACGTCCTGACTTTC. This encodes CASSAIPGTHIPGANVLTF. Filled out from reference TRBV19 and TRBJ2-6, the complete variable domain reads DGGITQSPKYLFRKEGQNVTLSCEQNLNHDAMYWYRQDPGQGLRLIYYSQIVNDFQKGDIAEGYSVSREKKESFPLTVTSAQKNPTAFYLCASSAIPGTHIPGANVLTFGAGSRLTVL.

Many counts were recorded for this clonotype. The J gene is TRBJ1-2, the V gene TRBV6-5, with a tentative D call TRBD1 (6 bases). Germline-derived CDR1 and CDR2 are MNHEY and SVGAGI. Trimming pared 4 bases from V and 2 bases from J, leaving 17 bases between. CDR3 length: 16 residues. The CDR3 reads CASSSLGGQRNYGYTF. CDR3 bases: TGTGCCAGCAGTTCCCTGGGGGGGCAGAGAAACTATGGCTACACCTTC.

In its sample, this clonotype was seen many times. The genes are TRBV12-3 or TRBV12-4 and TRBJ1-5; weak D call: TRBD1 (5 bases). V lost 6 bases, J lost 0 bases, and 15 bases lay in between. The CDR3 length is 16 residues. CDR3 sequence reads: CASSHADSHSNQPQHF. The DNA for the CDR3 is TGTGCCAGCAGCCATGCTGACAGCCATAGCAATCAGCCCCAGCATTTT.

This clonotype was seen repeatedly, ten times or more. The V gene is TRBV12-3 or TRBV12-4, the J gene TRBJ1-1; D is unresolved. The CDR3 has 14 amino acids. The V end lost 7 bases, the J end lost 2 bases, and 14 bases lay between the germline ends. The CDR3 coding sequence is TGTGCCAGCACCCACATGAGGGAAAACACTGAAGCTTTCTTT. Translation: CASTHMRENTEAFF.